The sequence of this T cell receptor (beta chain) was determined in a study of siplizumab effects on memory and regulatory T cells (dated by TCRdb to about 2019). At the level of the whole study: The study examined how the anti-CD2 antibody siplizumab affects alloreactive T-cell subsets in allogeneic mixed lymphocyte reactions built from human PBMCs.

Notes on this clone: The clone's antigen remains unknown. Qualities for individual bases were not recorded, and no much larger clone is one base off. Other DNA sequences in this sample translate to the same CDR3.

The paper's findings and limits, for the study overall: No functional confirmation was obtained for the suppressive function of proliferating Tregs from siplizumab cultures. Because sequences at frequencies below about 10^-5 were poorly captured, only a minor fraction of alloreactive clones could be mapped back to unstimulated subsets. Siplizumab significantly lowered the cumulative frequency of alloreactive sequences that could be traced to unstimulated CD4+ memory T cells. Compared with memory T cells, unstimulated naive T cells appeared more diverse, and naive cells seemed to make a substantial contribution to the alloresponse. Of the alloreactive CD4+ clones that could be mapped, the Treg-derived share averaged approximately 67% with siplizumab compared with around 25% in control reactions. A naive or memory phenotype could not be assigned to roughly 75-97% of proliferating CD4+ or CD8+ clones.

Trimming removed 1 base from V and 4 bases from J, leaving 9 bases between the germline ends. Via the germline V gene, CDR1 is SGHDT and CDR2 YYEEEE. From cysteine to phenylalanine, the CDR3 is 15 amino acids long. CDR3 DNA only is kept here, 45 bases in frame from base 1. Sorted unstimulated T cells, along with proliferating T cells recovered from mixed lymphocyte reactions, underwent TCRbeta CDR3 sequencing. Fresh whole blood from about 9 HLA-typed healthy donors was used as the source from which PBMCs were isolated. To map where alloreactive clones came from, CD4+ regulatory T cells in the unstimulated state were FACS-sorted. Library method: the immunoSEQ multiplex PCR assay. Roughly 10^5 TCR templates per sample were assayed on the deep sequencing platform. Genomic DNA extracted from sorted T cells was the material used for TCRbeta CDR3 sequencing. The paper's processing steps were these. The R programming language was used for the clonal analysis of the TCRbeta CDR3 data. Alloreactive CD4+ and CD8+ clones were identified by comparing unstimulated samples to CFSE-low samples taken after the reaction. Regulatory or non-regulatory origin of alloreactive CD4+ clones was assigned by matching sequences to the sorted unstimulated Treg and non-Treg repertoires. The table was pulled from immuneACCESS by TCRdb, which kept in-frame rearrangements only. Such tables lose some clones; where checked, under half of the loss comes from unresolved V genes, and the rest has no known cause. The DNA was the basis for D and trimming; V, J and clone size are from that table. The sample has 110,000 or so clones on record, about 90% of them singletons. Around 0.75% of the sample goes to the ten largest clones.

The chain links TRBV5-6 with TRBJ2-6; a tentative D call is TRBD2 (5 bases match). The sample comprised Tregs sorted from blood. This clonotype originated in a human donor in good health. The CDR3 amino acid sequence is: CASSLRGAGANVLTF. The nucleotide sequence is TGTGCCAGCAGCTTGCGGGGAGCCGGGGCCAACGTCCTGACTTTC.